Following are 23 T cell receptor beta chains from one sample sequenced in a study of blood T cell repertoires in COVID-19. Assay used: immunoSEQ multiplex PCR; TCRdb lists only in-frame clones, some missing. Here the sample spans approximately 450,000 clones, roughly nine tenths being singletons. The sequenced sample was PBMCs or T cells enriched from blood (not recorded which). Source of these receptors: a woman aged 18-29 years with acute COVID-19.

The rearrangement links TRBV10-3 to TRBJ2-2, with 9 bases matching TRBD2. The CDR3 sequence is 15 residues long. Per germline, CDR1 ENHRY and CDR2 SYGVKD. V shed 4 bases, J shed 6 bases, and the junction held 6 bases outside the gene matches. This CDR3 reads CAISGASGMAGELFF. For the CDR3, the DNA is TGTGCCATCAGTGGGGCTAGCGGGATGGCCGGGGAGCTGTTTTTT.

The chain joins TRBV28 to TRBJ1-2; 8 nucleotides line up with TRBD1. The CDR3 has 12 residues. Germline CDR1 MDHEN, CDR2 SYDVKM. After removal of 11 bases from V and 4 bases from J, the junction contained 6 bases not matched to a gene. CDR3 protein: CAAGQGTYGYTF. In DNA form, the CDR3 reads TGTGCCGCCGGACAGGGAACCTATGGCTACACCTTC.

This chain uses TRBV28 with TRBJ1-5, with TRBD1 identical over 9 bases. Germline loops: CDR1 MDHEN, CDR2 SYDVKM. The CDR3 is 15 residues long. The V and J ends lost 8 bases and 10 bases, in that order; junction bases with no gene match: 15. The CDR3 nucleotides are TGTGCCAGCTCCCTAGGGGGACAGGGAATAGGACCCCAGCATTTT. It encodes CASSLGGQGIGPQHF. Based on the CDR3 plus reference TRBV28 and TRBJ1-5, the full variable domain is DVKVTQSSRYLVKRTGEKVFLECVQDMDHENMFWYRQDPGLGLRLIYFSYDVKMKEKGDIPEGYSVSREKKERFSLILESASTNQTSMYLCASSLGGQGIGPQHFGDGTRLSIL.

The rearrangement joins TRBV20-1 to TRBJ2-1; 8 nucleotides align to TRBD2. Per germline, CDR1 DFQATT and CDR2 SNEGSKA (reference sequence). CDR3 length: 14 residues. Unmatched junction bases numbered 6, after V lost 3 bases and J lost 5 bases. CDR3 DNA: TGCAGTGCTAGTATCCAGCGGGAGCACAATGAGCAGTTCTTC. This sequence encodes CSASIQREHNEQFF.

The chain couples TRBV7-9 to TRBJ2-2; D may be TRBD1 (5 bases). V gave up 2 bases and J gave up 2 bases, with 9 bases separating them. The CDR3 spans 15 residues. Germline V gene lookup returns CDR1 SEHNR and CDR2 FQNEAQ (reference sequence). CDR3 DNA: TGTGCCAGCAGCTTAACAGGTGAAAACACCGGGGAGCTGTTTTTT. It translates to CASSLTGENTGELFF.

Only one count was recorded for this clone. This rearrangement joins TRBV19 to TRBJ1-2; no firm D call. Germline CDR1 reads LNHDA; CDR2 reads SQIVND (reference sequence). The V gene lost 9 bases and the J gene lost 4 bases, with 6 bases spanning the gap. The CDR3 length is 10 residues. The CDR3 sequence is CASAGYGYTF. The CDR3, as DNA: TGTGCCAGCGCGGGCTATGGCTACACCTTC. Complete variable domain (other parts from reference TRBV19 and TRBJ1-2): DGGITQSPKYLFRKEGQNVTLSCEQNLNHDAMYWYRQDPGQGLRLIYYSQIVNDFQKGDIAEGYSVSREKKESFPLTVTSAQKNPTAFYLCASAGYGYTFGSGTRLTVV.

This chain uses TRBV12-3 or TRBV12-4 with TRBJ2-1; D might be TRBD2 (6 bases). Trimming removed 8 bases from V and 9 bases from J, with 8 bases in between. The length of the CDR3 is 10 residues. CDR3 bases: TGTGCCAGCCGGGGAGGTGAGCAGTTCTTC. Its translation: CASRGGEQFF.

V usage is TRBV9 and J usage is TRBJ1-6; 9 positions agree with TRBD1. V shed 0 bases and J 10 bases; nucleotides not matched to a gene: 5. The CDR3 runs 15 residues. The V gene's germline CDR1 is SGDLS and CDR2 YYNGEE. CDR3: CASSVEGTGKSPLHF. CDR3 sequence (DNA): TGTGCCAGCAGCGTAGAAGGGACAGGGAAATCACCCCTCCACTTT.

The sample holds one count of this clone. The genes are TRBV6-5 and TRBJ2-7; weak D call: TRBD2 (6 bases). The CDR3 is 14 residues long. CDR1 is MNHEY, CDR2 SVGAGI, per germline. Trimming removed 6 bases at V and 0 bases at J, with 12 bases between. CDR3 DNA: TGTGCCAGCAGATCGACTAGACGCTCCTACGAGCAGTACTTC. This gives the protein CASRSTRRSYEQYF.

V usage is TRBV7-8 and J usage is TRBJ2-5; no clear D. The CDR3 length is 13 residues. Between the trimmed V and J ends, which lost 1 base and 3 bases, there was a span of 6 bases. The germline V gene has CDR1 SGHVS and CDR2 FQNEAQ. The chain's CDR3 is CASSLGPEETQYF. In nucleotides, the CDR3 is TGTGCCAGCAGCTTAGGTCCGGAAGAGACCCAGTACTTC.

This chain uses TRBV28 with TRBJ1-1; no definite D call. Trimming stripped 2 bases from V and 9 bases from J, with 16 bases between. CDR3 length: 14 amino acids. Germline values: CDR1 MDHEN, CDR2 SYDVKM. Here the CDR3 DNA reads TGTGCCAGCAGTTTAGCGGGCCGGATACCAAAAGCTTTCTTT. Translated: CASSLAGRIPKAFF.

The V call is TRBV27, the J call TRBJ2-7; unclear D gene. This CDR3 has 14 residues. Germline CDR1 reads MNHEY; CDR2 reads SMNVEV (reference sequence). Between the trimmed V and J ends, which lost 1 base and 7 bases, there was a span of 14 bases. CDR3 coding DNA: TGTGCCAGCAGTTTATTTGGGCGATCCGAAGAGCAGTACTTC. Amino acids: CASSLFGRSEEQYF.

The chain couples TRBV28 to TRBJ1-3; TRBD1 matches at 9 bases. Germline CDR1 MDHEN, CDR2 SYDVKM. The CDR3 is 16 residues long. V was pared by 5 bases and J by 7 bases, with 12 bases of the junction left unmatched. CDR3 bases: TGTGCCAGCAGTCAACCGGACAGGGGTTTTCTGAACACCATATATTTT. This gives the protein CASSQPDRGFLNTIYF.

The chain is built from TRBV4-1 and TRBJ2-3, with 12 positions matching TRBD2. Unmatched junction bases numbered 17, after V lost 1 base and J lost 6 bases. The CDR3 consists of 20 residues. In germline, CDR1 is MGHRA, CDR2 YSYEKL. The CDR3 here is CASSQVWDRARTSGTDTQYF. As DNA, the CDR3 is TGCGCCAGCAGCCAAGTCTGGGACAGGGCGAGGACTAGCGGGACCGATACGCAGTATTTT.

The V call is TRBV3-1 (or the pseudogene TRBV3-2), the J call TRBJ2-7; 9 positions agree with TRBD1. The CDR3 covers 20 residues. V dropped 4 bases and J dropped 4; count of bases not matched to a gene: 23. The germline V gene has CDR1 LGHDT and CDR2 YNNKEL (reference sequence). In DNA, the CDR3 is TGTGCCAGCAGCCGACCTGGGACAGGGAAGGGGCTCGGATCTTATTACGAGCAGTACTTC. Its protein is CASSRPGTGKGLGSYYEQYF.

The V call is TRBV3-1 (or the pseudogene TRBV3-2), the J call TRBJ1-1; D is unclear. Germline CDR1 reads LGHDT; CDR2 reads YNNKEL (reference sequence). The CDR3 totals 12 residues. V lost 1 base, J lost 5 bases, and 5 bases lay in between. CDR3 DNA sequence: TGTGCCAGCAGCCAAGCCAGTACTGAAGCTTTCTTT. Translation gives CASSQASTEAFF.

V usage is TRBV6-2 or TRBV6-3 and J usage is TRBJ2-5; 8 nucleotides match TRBD2. This CDR3 spans 16 amino acids. Germline CDR1 reads MNHEY; CDR2 reads SVGEGT. J lost 1 base, V lost 6 bases, and 10 bases had no gene match. This CDR3 is CASSSGTSGFQETQYF. In nucleotides, the CDR3 is TGTGCCAGCAGCTCTGGTACTAGCGGATTCCAAGAGACCCAGTACTTC.

The rearrangement uses TRBV11-3 and TRBJ2-5, with D possibly TRBD2 on 6 matching bases. Trimming removed 4 bases from V and 5 bases from J, with 14 bases in between. The V gene's germline CDR1 is SGHNT and CDR2 YENEEA. The CDR3 runs to 14 residues. The CDR3 DNA reads as TGTGCCAGCAGCTGGGACCGACTAGGGGAGACCCAGTACTTC. It translates to CASSWDRLGETQYF.

This rearrangement joins TRBV7-6 to TRBJ1-6, with D uncertain. The CDR3 sequence is 15 residues long. The germline CDR1 and CDR2 sequences are SGHVS and FNYEAQ. Deletions cut 1 base from V and 10 bases from J, with 14 bases between. The CDR3 nucleotides are TGTGCCAGCAGCTTAGAGTCCGGGTTCGGGTCACCCCTCCACTTT. Translation: CASSLESGFGSPLHF.

The rearrangement links TRBV7-8 to TRBJ2-7, with a weak D call TRBD1 (6 bases). Germline CDR1 SGHVS, CDR2 FQNEAQ. The V end was cut by 8 bases, the J end by 0 bases, with 14 bases between. CDR3 size: 14 residues. CDR3 in DNA: TGTGCCAGCTCGACAGGCATCCCCTCCTACGAGCAGTACTTC. It yields the protein CASSTGIPSYEQYF.

The V gene is TRBV13, the J gene TRBJ1-3; no reliable D call. Trimming left V 3 bases short and J 2 bases short, with 14 bases between. The CDR3 is 16 residues long. Germline lookup yields CDR1 PRHDT and CDR2 FYEKMQ (reference sequence). The CDR3 here is CASSFFGVVAGNTIYF. The CDR3 region has the DNA TGTGCCAGCAGCTTTTTCGGGGTAGTGGCTGGAAACACCATATATTTT.

A remark on this clone: This sample includes further DNA sequences coding for the same CDR3. The V call is TRBV11-2, the J call TRBJ1-1; D gene uncertain. This CDR3 spans 12 amino acids. The germline V gene has CDR1 SGHAT and CDR2 FQNNGV. Trimming took off 5 bases at V and 1 base at J, with 5 bases between the two ends. Here the CDR3 reads CASSRGNTEAFF. CDR3 in DNA: TGTGCCAGCAGCCGCGGGAACACTGAAGCTTTCTTT.

This rearrangement joins TRBV9 to TRBJ1-1; maybe TRBD1 (6 bases). The CDR3 spans 14 residues. Germline lookup yields CDR1 SGDLS and CDR2 YYNGEE. Between the trimmed V and J ends, which lost 4 bases and 0 bases, there was a span of 10 bases. The chain's CDR3 is CASSYRAVNTEAFF. CDR3 DNA sequence: TGTGCCAGCAGCTACAGGGCAGTGAACACTGAAGCTTTCTTT.